The clone carrying this T cell receptor beta chain was observed a single time. The CDR3 consists of 16 residues. In germline, CDR1 is LNHNV, CDR2 YYDKDF (reference sequence). Trimming took 0 bases from V and 4 from J, leaving 12 bases between them. Sequencing was performed with immunoSEQ multiplex PCR; in TCRdb, only in-frame clones are kept and a portion is missing. The table includes about 78,000 clones, 85% to 95% detected once. This sample is part of a study of technical replicates of blood from a handful of donors. This clonotype originated in a human donor in good health. Sequenced sample: T cells isolated from PBMCs. The rearrangement uses TRBV15 and TRBJ2-2; maybe TRBD2 (5 bases). CDR3 coding DNA: TGTGCCACCAGCAGAGATATTGGGAGCGGCACCGGGGAGCTGTTTTTT. Translated, it gives CATSRDIGSGTGELFF.